A selection of T cell receptor beta chains follows, all from one sample in a study of human T cells and chemical hapten exposure. TCRdb processed the RACE reads anew with MiXCR; each CDR3 protein has one entry. The data show about 110,000 distinct CDR3 sequences, 9.5% to 15% seen once. The starting material was whole blood, obtained in connection with sensitization to the hapten diphenylcyclopropenone (DPC). These receptors originate from a woman in her forties or fifties with alopecia areata. Some clones in this sample may be carry-over from other donors' samples. Each CDR3 is given without its conserved first and last residue.

>12|TRBV7-2|TRBJ1-6
ASSVNALGSPLH
>14|TRBV6-2/TRBV6-3|TRBJ1-2
ASRGGGRQRNYGYT
>12|TRBV7-2|TRBJ2-7
ASSPQHDSYEQY
>15|TRBV11-2|TRBJ2-1
ASSLLWGDPKRHEQF
>14|TRBV7-2|TRBJ2-3
ASSLGALAGADTQY
>13|TRBV18|TRBJ1-1
ASSLQGGLNTEAF
>13|TRBV4-1|TRBJ1-2
ASSHWKGWTYGYT
>12|TRBV20-1|TRBJ1-2
SASIGVSNYGYT
>13|TRBV28|TRBJ2-7
ASSFLANRGDEQY
>13|TRBV19|TRBJ2-2
ASSFRDSNTGELF
>11|TRBV7-9|TRBJ2-5
ASSLVQHETQY
>12|TRBV18|TRBJ1-2
ASSHDRFNYGYT
>15|TRBV11-2|TRBJ2-1
ASSPEGGGTTYNEQF
>14|TRBV7-6|TRBJ1-6
ASSQGQSSYNSPLH
>13|TRBV6-5|TRBJ2-7
ASSYERQGAYEQY
>15|TRBV7-2|TRBJ2-5
ASSLGPSGSTQETQY
>12|TRBV6-5|TRBJ1-1
ASSYLRGNTEAF
>13|TRBV2|TRBJ1-2
ASRVQVGQGHGYT
>12|TRBV11-2|TRBJ2-7
ASSATSQAYEQY
>6|TRBV9|TRBJ2-4
AKNIQY
>13|TRBV10-3|TRBJ2-5
AISESTGTEETQY
>13|TRBV11-2|TRBJ2-3
ASSFSGSSTDTQY
>11|TRBV29-1|TRBJ1-1
SVDTGQNTEAF
>13|TRBV11-2|TRBJ2-3
ASSLNGGSADTQY
>11|TRBV18|TRBJ2-1
ASSPQAYNEQF
>14|TRBV5-4|TRBJ2-7
ASSYLPGGPRYEQY
>12|TRBV27|TRBJ2-1
ASSLLGNYNEQF
>13|TRBV6-2/TRBV6-3|TRBJ2-1
ASSYSAGGYNEQF
>13|TRBV7-9|TRBJ2-3
ASSSGTGSTDTQY
>15|TRBV7-2|TRBJ1-1
ASSPHRQGASNTEAF
>13|TRBV6-5|TRBJ2-7
ASSLDRGSGYEQY
>12|TRBV5-1|TRBJ2-3
ASSLVPGPDTQY
>12|TRBV27|TRBJ2-7
ASSSKDGSYEQY
>11|TRBV9|TRBJ2-1
ASSVAASYEQF
>12|TRBV10-1|TRBJ2-2
ASNGQSNTGELF
>9|TRBV28|TRBJ2-1
ASLVLGEQF
>11|TRBV7-9|TRBJ2-1
ASSLPGRGEQF
>11|TRBV20-1|TRBJ2-1
SATQGARNEQF
>12|TRBV14|TRBJ2-3
VSSQGYHTDTQY
>12|TRBV29-1|TRBJ2-3
SVDGDYRTDTQY
>12|TRBV28|TRBJ2-1
ASSGRSSYNEQF
>14|TRBV5-1|TRBJ2-2
ASSASGSVDTGELF
>12|TRBV12-3/TRBV12-4|TRBJ1-1
ASSLRGLNTEAF
>16|TRBV28|TRBJ2-6
ASRRREGASSGANVLT
>11|TRBV7-2|TRBJ2-3
ASSPPPADTQY
>15|TRBV4-3|TRBJ1-3
ASSQDHRASSGNTIY
>15|TRBV7-8|TRBJ2-3
ASSSRNGGVGTDTQY
>13|TRBV3-1|TRBJ2-7
ASSHPGGSSYEQY
>12|TRBV6-1|TRBJ2-7
ASSHLAGGNEQY
>10|TRBV11-2|TRBJ1-1
ASSLEKAGAF